This entry is about one T cell receptor beta chain. Germline CDR1 and CDR2: LGHNA and YNFKEQ. The CDR3 contains 14 residues. J was trimmed by 6 bases and V by 11 bases; bases with no gene match: 15. This entry comes from a study of CD8 T cells in Susac syndrome. The authors sequenced TCR beta from blood CD8+ and CD4+ T cells. While CD8+ and CD4+ T cells were isolated negatively, TEMRA cells were enriched by FACS. RNA totalling roughly 0.45 to 1 ug underwent reverse transcription with random hexamers. It was immunoSEQ multiplex PCR that amplified TCR beta CDR3 across 54 Vbeta and 13 Jbeta. Using its own MiXCR run on the immunoSEQ multiplex PCR reads, TCRdb lists one record per CDR3 protein. The table lists around 71,000 distinct CDR3 sequences, 95% to 96% of them singletons.

The TCR originated in a human donor with multiple sclerosis. Material for sequencing was CD4+ T cells from PBMCs. This rearrangement joins TRBV4-2 to TRBJ1-2; 7 bases line up with TRBD1. The CDR3 nucleotides are TGTGCCTCGCTAGGTGGAACAGGGGCGCATGGCTACACCTTC. Its protein is CASLGGTGAHGYTF.